This TCR beta chain originates from a study of radiotherapy plus CTLA-4 blockade in lung cancer (dated by TCRdb to 2017 to 2018). In the study overall: Among the enrolled patients, roughly 19% had an objective response, and about 29% reached disease control. Results the study describes overall, beyond this receptor: The strongest predictors of response were reported to be early dynamic shifts in blood T cell clones along with a rise in serum interferon-beta following radiation. After treatment with radiotherapy and ipilimumab, TCR clones that came from tumors expanded in the peripheral blood.

In this study, focal radiation therapy paired with CTLA-4 blockade (ipilimumab) was tested in patients who had chemo-refractory metastatic non-small-cell lung cancer. The CDR3 numbers 14 residues from cysteine through phenylalanine. The only DNA kept is the CDR3, 42 bases in frame from the first base. The junction carries 12 bases between V and J, which are trimmed by 7 bases and 1 base respectively. Via the germline V gene, CDR1 is SNHLY and CDR2 FYNNEI. As regards this clone: There is no known antigen for this receptor. One base away there is no much larger clone; base qualities are not given.

The library was produced with the immunoSEQ multiplex PCR assay. The source is immuneACCESS, and TCRdb retained only in-frame sequences with V and J called. Part of the clones is not carried over; for the studies checked, unresolved V genes explain less than half of this, and the remainder is unexplained. A total of over 95,000 clones appear in this sample, 65% to 80% of them only once. The ten largest make up around 2.7% of the sample. Sequencing used peripheral blood, obtained from a patient treated with radiotherapy plus ipilimumab. The clonotype comes from a human donor with non-small cell lung cancer who had a partial response to radiotherapy plus ipilimumab. Some clones in this sample may be carry-over from other donors' samples. The sequence links TRBV2 to TRBJ2-3, with a weak D call of TRBD2 (5 bases match). The CDR3 reads CASTWTRGTDTQYF. The DNA is TGTGCCAGCACTTGGACTCGCGGCACAGATACGCAGTATTTT. Outside the CDR3, residues come from the reference TRBV2 and TRBJ2-3 proteins, so the full variable domain is: EPEVTQTPSHQVTQMGQEVILRCVPISNHLYFYWYRQILGQKVEFLVSFYNNEISEKSEIFDDQFSVERPDGSNFTLKIRSTKLEDSAMYFCASTWTRGTDTQYFGPGTRLTVL.